One and the same sample provided the 11 T cell receptor beta chains below, sequenced in a study of T cells after yellow fever vaccination. TCRdb reprocessed the 5' RACE reads via MiXCR and lists one record per CDR3 protein. This table holds 150,000 or so distinct CDR3 sequences, under 7% found once. Sample: CD4+ T cells sorted from PBMCs, taken 10 days after the yellow fever booster vaccination. These receptor sequences come from a man aged 30 to 45 who received the YFV17D yellow fever vaccine.

This clonotype was seen at least ten times. Here the CDR3 reads CASSFGGSTDTQYF. CDR3 bases: TGCGCCAGCAGCTTTGGGGGTAGCACAGATACGCAGTATTTT. This chain links TRBV5-1 with TRBJ2-3; D assignment may be TRBD1 or TRBD2 (5 bases each). Trimming took off 2 bases at V and 0 bases at J, with 7 bases between the two ends. Germline CDR1 reads SGHRS; CDR2 reads YFSETQ. The CDR3 totals 14 residues.

At least ten counts were recorded for this clonotype. This chain links TRBV7-2 with TRBJ2-6, with D tentatively TRBD2 (5 bases). Germline lookup yields CDR1 SGHTA and CDR2 FQGNSA. The CDR3 has 16 amino acids. Trimming pared 0 bases from V and 4 bases from J, leaving 10 bases between. The CDR3 spells CASSLAGASGANVLTF. The CDR3 region has the DNA TGTGCCAGCAGCTTAGCGGGAGCTTCCGGGGCCAACGTCCTGACTTTC.

This clonotype has a count of ten or more. The J gene is TRBJ2-6, the V gene TRBV15; TRBD1 is a possible D gene (5 bases). V was clipped by 5 bases and J by 2 bases, with 13 bases between them. This CDR3 is 16 amino acids long. Germline V gene sequence: CDR1 LNHNV, CDR2 YYDKDF (reference sequence). The CDR3 bases are TGTGCCACCAGCTATGGTAGGGGTACTGGGGCCAACGTCCTGACTTTC. Protein sequence: CATSYGRGTGANVLTF. The entire variable domain, with the rest obtained from reference TRBV15 and TRBJ2-6, is as follows: DAMVIQNPRYQVTQFGKPVTLSCSQTLNHNVMYWYQQKSSQAPKLLFHYYDKDFNNEADTPDNFQSRRPNTSFCFLDIRSPGLGDTAMYLCATSYGRGTGANVLTFGAGSRLTVL.

This clonotype was observed many times. The CDR3 nucleotides are TGTGCCAGTAGGGCGTGGGGGGCCGGGGAGCTGTTTTTT. This encodes CASRAWGAGELFF. The chain is built from TRBV19 and TRBJ2-2; TRBD2 is a possible D gene (6 bases). The V end was cut by 6 bases, the J end by 6 bases, with 11 bases between. The CDR3 runs to 13 residues. Germline lookup yields CDR1 LNHDA and CDR2 SQIVND (reference sequence).

This clonotype was found many times. The gene calls are TRBV12-3 or TRBV12-4 and TRBJ2-6; D is tentatively TRBD1 or TRBD2 (5 bases each). Trimming shortened V by 3 bases and J by 5 bases, and 11 bases separated the two germline ends. There are 15 residues in the CDR3. CDR3 nucleotide sequence: TGTGCCAGCAGTTTTATGGGGGAAAGGGCCAACGTCCTGACTTTC. Amino acid sequence: CASSFMGERANVLTF.

This clonotype showed up many times. The chain combines TRBV7-3 with TRBJ2-5; D not resolved. The CDR3 covers 14 residues. V was shortened by 1 base and J by 2 bases, with 8 bases between the two germline ends. Per the germline V gene, CDR1 is SGHTA and CDR2 is FQGTGA. CDR3 residues: CASSLRAEQETQYF. Written as DNA, the CDR3 is TGTGCCAGCAGCTTAAGGGCAGAGCAAGAGACCCAGTACTTC.

This clonotype was seen repeatedly, ten times or more. The chain combines TRBV7-2 with TRBJ2-1; 8 bases match TRBD1. The CDR3 consists of 14 residues. Germline values: CDR1 SGHTA, CDR2 FQGNSA. V was pared by 1 base and J by 9 bases, with 5 bases of the junction left unmatched. CDR3 amino acids: CASSLGTGWGEQFF. CDR3 in DNA: TGTGCCAGCAGCTTAGGGACAGGGTGGGGTGAGCAGTTCTTC.

This clonotype has a count of ten or more. V and J are TRBV20-1 and TRBJ1-4, with TRBD1 matching over 8 bases. The ends lost 7 bases at V and 6 bases at J; junction bases unmatched: 19. Germline V gives CDR1 DFQATT, CDR2 SNEGSKA (reference sequence). The CDR3 spans 17 residues. The CDR3 loop reads CSVRRVVQGARHEKLFF. DNA of the CDR3: TGCAGTGTGCGGCGCGTTGTGCAGGGGGCGCGGCATGAAAAACTGTTTTTT.

The table lists this clonotype with many counts. The rearrangement links TRBV4-3 to TRBJ2-2; weak D call: TRBD1 (5 bases). Germline V lookup: CDR1 LGHNA, CDR2 YSLEER. The CDR3 has 14 residues. Deletions cut 6 bases from V and 7 bases from J, with 15 bases between. CDR3 region: CASRRTSTGGELFF. CDR3 nucleotides: TGCGCCAGCAGGAGGACATCTACAGGCGGGGAGCTGTTTTTT.

There are many counts of this clonotype. V gene TRBV7-3 combines with J gene TRBJ2-1; TRBD2 matches at 8 bases. Trimming cost V 6 bases and J 0 bases; bases outside gene matches: 4. The CDR3 covers 15 residues. Germline loops: CDR1 SGHTA, CDR2 FQGTGA. This chain's CDR3 is CASSPRGGSYNEQFF. The CDR3, as DNA: TGTGCCAGCAGTCCTCGGGGGGGCTCCTACAATGAGCAGTTCTTC. The full variable domain, with the rest looked up from reference TRBV7-3 and TRBJ2-1, is GAGVSQTPSNKVTEKGKYVELRCDPISGHTALYWYRQSLGQGPEFLIYFQGTGAADDSGLPNDRFFAVRPEGSVSTLKIQRTERGDSAVYLCASSPRGGSYNEQFFGPGTRLTVL.

This clonotype was detected ten times or more. This chain connects TRBV5-1 to TRBJ2-7; 7 bases align to TRBD2. Per the germline V gene, CDR1 is SGHRS and CDR2 is YFSETQ. There are 14 residues in the CDR3. After removal of 0 bases from V and 2 bases from J, the junction contained 2 bases not matched to a gene. The CDR3, as DNA: TGCGCCAGCAGCTTGGGCGGGAGCCCCTACGAGCAGTACTTC. Amino acids: CASSLGGSPYEQYF.